The 22 T cell receptor beta chains in this list originate from one sample, sequenced in a study of cytomegalovirus exposure and HLA in healthy donors. Primers for the PCR totalled 60 Vbeta and 13 Jbeta. Sequenced by immunoSEQ multiplex PCR; TCRdb stores in-frame clones only, minus some. The sample carries more than 200,000 clones, 70% to 80% recorded once. Sequencing input: PBMCs. The receptors come from a man aged 35-49 years in good health and CMV-seronegative.

V usage is TRBV11-2 and J usage is TRBJ1-2; 8 bases align to TRBD1. The CDR3 loop spans 16 amino acids. The V and J ends lost 4 bases and 0 bases, in that order; junction bases with no gene match: 7. The germline V gene encodes CDR1 SGHAT and CDR2 FQNNGV. CDR3 loop: CASSSYRGRTNYGYTF. The DNA for the CDR3 is TGTGCCAGCAGCTCGTACAGGGGGAGGACTAACTATGGCTACACCTTC.

V is TRBV4-1 and J is TRBJ2-7; a weak D match, TRBD1 (6 bases). The CDR3 length is 16 residues. The germline V and J ends were trimmed by 3 bases and 5 bases, with 20 bases remaining between them. Germline V gene data show CDR1 as MGHRA and CDR2 as YSYEKL. This chain's CDR3 is CASSHSSATGRDEQYF. CDR3 coding DNA: TGCGCCAGCAGCCACTCATCCGCGACAGGAAGAGACGAGCAGTACTTC.

This chain uses TRBV4-1 with TRBJ2-2, with a weak D call TRBD1 (5 bases). V was clipped by 2 bases and J by 6 bases, with 10 bases between them. This CDR3 region has 14 residues. Germline V gives CDR1 MGHRA, CDR2 YSYEKL. The CDR3 loop is CASSQSDRSGELFF. The DNA for the CDR3 is TGCGCCAGCAGCCAATCCGACAGATCCGGGGAGCTGTTTTTT.

In its sample, this clone was seen a few times. The genes are TRBV28 and TRBJ1-1; the D is unclear. Germline V gives CDR1 MDHEN, CDR2 SYDVKM. The CDR3 has 15 residues. With 4 bases removed from V and 3 bases from J, the gap between germline ends came to 15 bases. In nucleotides, the CDR3 is TGTGCCAGCAGTTCCGACTATCAAGTGGACACTGAAGCTTTCTTT. Amino acid sequence: CASSSDYQVDTEAFF.

This clone showed up just a few times. The rearrangement joins TRBV7-9 to TRBJ2-1; D might be TRBD2 (6 bases). V was cut by 4 bases and J by 3 bases, with 16 bases left in between. Germline assignment: CDR1 SEHNR and CDR2 FQNEAQ (reference sequence). The CDR3 spans 16 residues. CDR3 residues: CASSSTDYQYYNEQFF. In nucleotides, the CDR3 is TGTGCCAGCAGCTCGACGGACTACCAATACTACAATGAGCAGTTCTTC.

This clone was detected once. The chain employs TRBV15 and TRBJ2-5; 8 nucleotides align to TRBD2. Germline CDR1 reads LNHNV; CDR2 reads YYDKDF (reference sequence). With V trimmed by 0 bases and J by 5 bases, 5 bases remained unmatched. CDR3 size: 15 residues. In DNA, the CDR3 is TGTGCCACCAGCAGAGATTCGGGGGGGAGTGAGACCCAGTACTTC. Encoded protein: CATSRDSGGSETQYF.

The rearrangement links TRBV4-3 to TRBJ1-2; TRBD1 is a possible D gene (5 bases). Germline V lookup: CDR1 LGHNA, CDR2 YSLEER. V lost 5 bases, J lost 4 bases, and 17 bases lay in between. The CDR3 is 15 residues long. The CDR3 nucleotides read TGCGCCAGCAGCGACTGGGGGGAAATGGCCTATGGCTACACCTTC. It encodes CASSDWGEMAYGYTF.

V gene TRBV19 combines with J gene TRBJ2-7, with 11 bases lining up with TRBD1. J was trimmed by 5 bases and V by 4 bases; bases with no gene match: 10. Germline-derived CDR1 and CDR2 are LNHDA and SQIVND (reference sequence). The CDR3 has 16 residues. This chain's CDR3 is CASSTYTGTGGHEQYF. Written as DNA, the CDR3 is TGTGCCAGTAGTACATATACCGGGACAGGGGGACACGAGCAGTACTTC. Full variable domain (rest looked up from reference TRBV19 and TRBJ2-7): DGGITQSPKYLFRKEGQNVTLSCEQNLNHDAMYWYRQDPGQGLRLIYYSQIVNDFQKGDIAEGYSVSREKKESFPLTVTSAQKNPTAFYLCASSTYTGTGGHEQYFGPGTRLTVT.

The chain has TRBV10-1 and TRBJ2-7; D perhaps matches TRBD1 (7 bases). Trimming stripped 0 bases from V and 3 bases from J, with 15 bases between. This CDR3 comprises 16 residues. Germline values: CDR1 WNHNN, CDR2 SYGVQD (reference sequence). CDR3 in DNA: TGCGCCAGCAGTGAGTCGGGCCAGGGGGGACACTACGAGCAGTACTTC. This codes for CASSESGQGGHYEQYF.

The chain joins TRBV19 to TRBJ2-2; no clear D gene. Germline loops: CDR1 LNHDA, CDR2 SQIVND (reference sequence). Trimming left V 5 bases short and J 5 bases short, with 6 bases between. There are 12 residues in the CDR3. CDR3 coding DNA: TGTGCCAGTAGTTCCGAGACCGGGGAGCTGTTTTTT. Its protein is CASSSETGELFF. The full variable domain, in which reference TRBV19 and TRBJ2-2 provide the parts outside the CDR3, is DGGITQSPKYLFRKEGQNVTLSCEQNLNHDAMYWYRQDPGQGLRLIYYSQIVNDFQKGDIAEGYSVSREKKESFPLTVTSAQKNPTAFYLCASSSETGELFFGEGSRLTVL.

The chain employs TRBV6-6 and TRBJ1-6; possible D gene TRBD1, 6 bases. The CDR3 loop spans 15 amino acids. The V gene lost 7 bases and the J gene lost 2 bases, with 12 bases spanning the gap. Germline CDR1 reads MNHNY; CDR2 reads SVGAGI (reference sequence). The CDR3 loop is CASKQGNAYNSPLHF. The CDR3 nucleotides are TGTGCCAGCAAGCAGGGGAACGCCTATAATTCACCCCTCCACTTT.

The chain has TRBV7-9 and TRBJ1-5, with 7 bases lining up with TRBD1. Per the germline V gene, CDR1 is SEHNR and CDR2 is FQNEAQ (reference sequence). V lost 3 bases and J lost 5; bases outside the gene matches: 7. CDR3 length equals 15 residues. The CDR3 bases are TGTGCCAGCAGCTTTGAGACAGGGAATTATCAGCCCCAGCATTTT. It encodes CASSFETGNYQPQHF.

This rearrangement joins TRBV5-4 to TRBJ1-6, with 8 bases that match TRBD1. Germline V gene sequence: CDR1 SGHNT, CDR2 YYREEE (reference sequence). The CDR3 spans 15 residues. The trim removed 3 bases at V and 13 bases at J, leaving 12 bases unmatched. CDR3 DNA sequence: TGTGCCAGCAGCTACCGGACAGGGAGAGAGGTCCCCCTCCACTTT. Protein: CASSYRTGREVPLHF. The full variable domain, rest sourced from reference TRBV5-4 and TRBJ1-6, is ETGVTQSPTHLIKTRGQQVTLRCSSQSGHNTVSWYQQALGQGPQFIFQYYREEENGRGNFPPRFSGLQFPNYSSELNVNALELDDSALYLCASSYRTGREVPLHFGNGTRLTVT.

The DNA for the CDR3 is TGTGCCAGCAGCCCGATGGGGGGAGGAAACACTGAAGCTTTCTTT. It yields the protein CASSPMGGGNTEAFF. The chain recombines TRBV5-6 with TRBJ1-1; possible D gene TRBD1, 5 bases. Between the trimmed V and J ends, which lost 4 bases and 2 bases, there was a span of 15 bases. Germline V gene lookup returns CDR1 SGHDT and CDR2 YYEEEE. This CDR3 is 15 amino acids long.

V gene TRBV7-9 combines with J gene TRBJ1-4; 8 positions agree with TRBD1. CDR1 and CDR2 (germline): SEHNR, FQNEAQ (reference sequence). J gave up 4 bases and V 5 bases, and 3 bases lay outside the gene matches. The CDR3 covers 14 residues. DNA for the CDR3: TGTGCCAGCAGCGTGGGACAGGTTAATGAAAAACTGTTTTTT. Residues: CASSVGQVNEKLFF.

The CDR3 DNA reads as TGTGCCAGCAGTCATACCGGGACAGGGTCCGACGAGCAGTACTTC. Its protein product is CASSHTGTGSDEQYF. V and J are TRBV7-9 and TRBJ2-7; 9 nucleotides match TRBD1. In germline, CDR1 is SEHNR, CDR2 FQNEAQ (reference sequence). The CDR3 sequence is 15 residues long. With 6 bases clipped from V and 5 bases from J, the junction kept 11 bases outside the gene matches.

The chain recombines TRBV6-1 with TRBJ1-2, with D maybe TRBD1 (6 bases). CDR1 is MNHNS, CDR2 SASEGT, per germline. The length of the CDR3 is 14 residues. The V end lost 7 bases, the J end lost 8 bases, and 20 bases lay between the germline ends. This chain's CDR3 is CASTQGPVLGGYTF. The CDR3 DNA follows: TGTGCCAGCACCCAGGGGCCGGTTTTAGGGGGCTACACCTTC.

The chain links TRBV15 to TRBJ1-5; TRBD1 is a possible D gene (6 bases). This CDR3 is built from 14 residues. Trimming pared 8 bases from V and 1 base from J, leaving 12 bases between. Germline assignment: CDR1 LNHNV and CDR2 YYDKDF (reference sequence). The CDR3 DNA sequence: TGTGCCACCCAGGCGGGGGCGAGCAATCAGCCCCAGCATTTT. Encoded protein: CATQAGASNQPQHF.

This chain uses TRBV2 with TRBJ1-4; 8 bases are a match to TRBD1. The CDR3 totals 12 residues. Germline V gene lookup returns CDR1 SNHLY and CDR2 FYNNEI. The trim removed 6 bases at V and 10 bases at J, leaving 4 bases unmatched. In DNA form, the CDR3 reads TGTGCCAGCAGCTATGGACAGGGAAAACTGTTTTTT. This encodes CASSYGQGKLFF.

The rearrangement links TRBV27 to TRBJ2-2; D might be TRBD2 (5 bases). This CDR3 has 15 amino acids. Trimming stripped 3 bases from V and 4 bases from J, with 12 bases between. The germline V gene has CDR1 MNHEY and CDR2 SMNVEV (reference sequence). This CDR3 is CASSFLGRSTGELFF. The CDR3 DNA reads as TGTGCCAGCAGTTTTCTGGGGAGAAGCACCGGGGAGCTGTTTTTT.

The chain has TRBV4-2 and TRBJ2-3; 7 nucleotides match TRBD2. Germline V gene data show CDR1 as LGHNA and CDR2 as YNFKEQ. V shed 1 base, J shed 6 bases, and the junction held 22 bases outside the gene matches. The CDR3 length is 20 residues. CDR3 sequence (DNA): TGTGCCAGCAGCCAAGCCCCTCCCCCACTACTAGCGCTACCGGGGGATACGCAGTATTTT. This gives the protein CASSQAPPPLLALPGDTQYF.

This chain joins TRBV27 and TRBJ1-2, with D perhaps matching TRBD1 (6 bases). The CDR3 extends over 13 amino acids. The germline gives CDR1 MNHEY, CDR2 SMNVEV (reference sequence). The V end lost 6 bases, the J end lost 4 bases, and 12 bases lay between the germline ends. CDR3 nucleotides: TGTGCCAGCAGAAAGGGGGGGGGCTATGGCTACACCTTC. As protein: CASRKGGGYGYTF.